The T cell receptor (beta chain) described here comes from a study of cytomegalovirus exposure and HLA in healthy donors. Primers: 60 Vbeta forward and 13 Jbeta reverse. TCRdb keeps only in-frame clones here, not all; method: immunoSEQ multiplex PCR. The sample lists around 140,000 clones, about 81% occurring once. In germline, CDR1 is SEHNR, CDR2 FQNEAQ (reference sequence). There are 17 residues in the CDR3. V lost 1 base and J 1 base, leaving 14 bases between the germline ends. The receptor comes from a woman aged 45-65 years in good health and CMV-seropositive. The V gene is TRBV7-9, the J gene TRBJ1-5, with D possibly being TRBD1 (5 bases). Sequenced: PBMCs. The CDR3 DNA is TGTGCCAGCAGCTTAGGGGTCGAAGGGGCGAGCAATCAGCCCCAGCATTTT. Encoded protein: CASSLGVEGASNQPQHF.